This TCR beta chain emerged from a study of Ad26.COV2.S vaccination and SARS-CoV-2 variants. A word on this clone: Its cognate antigen is unknown.

CDR3 length: 13 residues. With 2 bases removed from V and 6 bases from J, the gap between germline ends came to 8 bases. The germline CDR1 and CDR2 sequences are SGHRS and YFSETQ. Study-level points and caveats: Vaccine recipients surpassed placebo recipients in spike-specific TCR breadth.

Treatment noted: over 15 received Ad26.COV2.S at low or high dose, single or two shots; 5 received placebo; per-sample allocation not given. Sampling happened 63 days after the first vaccine or placebo injection. The individual, an adult aged 18-55 years, was a donor in Boston. TCRdb's table, derived via immunoSEQ multiplex PCR, lists solely in-frame clones and lacks some. The sample has around 450,000 clones; 75% to 95% are singletons. The sequence came from a person between 18 and 65 years old who received the Ad26.COV2.S COVID-19 vaccine or a placebo. The V and J genes are TRBV5-1 and TRBJ2-2, with D unclear. This material consisted of peripheral blood, taken in a trial of Ad26.COV2.S vaccine versus placebo. CDR3 region: CASSFIESGELFF. CDR3 sequence (DNA): TGCGCCAGCAGCTTTATAGAGTCCGGGGAGCTGTTTTTT. Together with reference TRBV5-1 and TRBJ2-2, the CDR3 gives the full variable domain: KAGVTQTPRYLIKTRGQQVTLSCSPISGHRSVSWYQQTPGQGLQFLFEYFSETQRNKGNFPGRFSGRQFSNSRSEMNVSTLELGDSALYLCASSFIESGELFFGEGSRLTVL.